The sequence of this T cell receptor beta chain was determined in a study of post-analysis software for immune sequencing data. Notes on the study in general: The study found TRBV5-6, TRBV5-1 and TRBV20-1 among five or six TRBV segments more frequent in patients than controls.

On this clonotype itself: Antigen unknown.

The TCR beta cDNA libraries contained unique molecular identifiers. TCRdb reanalysed the PCR reads using MiXCR and keeps one entry per CDR3 protein. The sample shows about 820,000 distinct CDR3 sequences, under 70% of them seen only once. CDR1 and CDR2 (germline): DFQATT, SNEGSKA (reference sequence). V lost 3 bases and J lost 4, with 18 bases in between. There are 15 residues in the CDR3. The specimen was blood. This chain uses TRBV20-1 with TRBJ1-1; weak D call: TRBD1 (6 bases). The clonotype was recovered from a girl aged 10 to 17 with multiple sclerosis. For the CDR3, the DNA is TGCAGTGCTAGTGACAGGAGAACCTTTATCACTGAAGCTTTCTTT. Translating gives CSASDRRTFITEAFF.